These T cell receptor beta chains were read from a single sample in a study of T cells in Graves' hyperthyroidism and ophthalmopathy. TCRdb analysed the multiplex PCR reads with MiXCR anew, one entry per CDR3 protein. The sample has under 700,000 distinct CDR3 sequences, about a sixth seen once. Input material: blood. The origin of the receptors is a woman in her late teens or twenties with Graves' hyperthyroidism. The CDR3 runs from the conserved cysteine through the conserved F or W. A D gene is named only where the DNA matches it firmly. Size values are once, few and many counts, or a class for expanded clones, and some rows have none.

v_gene: TRBV24-1
abundance: many
j_gene: TRBJ2-5
d_gene: TRBD2
CDR3aa: CATSEPPTGLAGSETQYF
CDR3nt: TGTGCCACCAGTGAACCACCAACGGGACTAGCGGGATCAGAGACCCAGTACTTC

v_gene: TRBV15
abundance: -
j_gene: TRBJ1-1
d_gene: -
CDR3aa: CATSRDRISTEAFF
CDR3nt: TGTGCCACCAGCAGAGATCGGATTAGTACTGAAGCTTTCTTT

v_gene: TRBV20-1
abundance: many
j_gene: TRBJ2-5
d_gene: TRBD2
CDR3aa: CSAFGLAGTETQYF
CDR3nt: TGCAGTGCCTTTGGACTAGCGGGAACGGAGACCCAGTACTTC

v_gene: TRBV11-2
abundance: many
j_gene: TRBJ2-4
d_gene: -
CDR3aa: CASSLGSTRAKNIQYF
CDR3nt: TGTGCCAGCAGCTTAGGCAGTACGAGAGCCAAAAACATTCAGTACTTC

v_gene: TRBV12-3/TRBV12-4
abundance: -
j_gene: TRBJ1-6
d_gene: -
CDR3aa: CASSFTLNSPLHF
CDR3nt: TGTGCCAGCAGTTTTACCCTCAATTCACCCCTCCACTTT

v_gene: TRBV20-1
abundance: many
j_gene: TRBJ2-7
d_gene: -
CDR3aa: CSATPPSDEQYF
CDR3nt: TGCAGTGCTACTCCTCCGTCGGACGAGCAGTACTTC

v_gene: TRBV10-3
abundance: -
j_gene: TRBJ2-2
d_gene: TRBD1
CDR3aa: CAIRGQGTVLNTGELFF
CDR3nt: TGTGCCATCAGGGGACAGGGTACGGTTTTGAACACCGGGGAGCTGTTTTTT

v_gene: TRBV10-2
abundance: few
j_gene: TRBJ1-1
d_gene: -
CDR3aa: CASRDTGPTEAFF
CDR3nt: TGCGCCAGCAGGGACACAGGGCCCACTGAAGCTTTCTTT

v_gene: TRBV5-1
abundance: few
j_gene: TRBJ2-3
d_gene: -
CDR3aa: CASSLTQGLDTQYF
CDR3nt: TGCGCCAGCAGCTTAACACAGGGTTTAGATACGCAGTATTTT

v_gene: TRBV27
abundance: -
j_gene: TRBJ2-7
d_gene: TRBD1
CDR3aa: CASSLSTTGAREQYF
CDR3nt: TGTGCCAGCAGTTTATCTACGACAGGGGCTAGAGAGCAGTACTTC

v_gene: TRBV2
abundance: many
j_gene: TRBJ1-5
d_gene: -
CDR3aa: CASSYLGPNQPQHF
CDR3nt: TGTGCCAGCAGTTATTTAGGTCCAAATCAGCCCCAGCATTTT

v_gene: TRBV11-2
abundance: many
j_gene: TRBJ1-2
d_gene: -
CDR3aa: CASSLDRITNYGYTF
CDR3nt: TGTGCCAGCAGCTTAGACAGGATTACTAACTATGGCTACACCTTC

v_gene: TRBV7-9
abundance: -
j_gene: TRBJ2-5
d_gene: TRBD1
CDR3aa: CASSRGDRGRTETQYF
CDR3nt: TGTGCCAGCAGCCGGGGGGACAGGGGGCGCACGGAGACCCAGTACTTC

v_gene: TRBV5-5
abundance: -
j_gene: TRBJ2-1
d_gene: -
CDR3aa: CASSLTLRLSSYNEQFF
CDR3nt: TGTGCCAGCAGCTTGACGTTGCGGCTTAGCTCCTACAATGAGCAGTTCTTC

v_gene: TRBV18
abundance: few
j_gene: TRBJ2-1
d_gene: -
CDR3aa: CASSPTREPYNEQFF
CDR3nt: TGTGCCAGCTCACCTACTAGGGAACCCTACAATGAGCAGTTCTTC

v_gene: TRBV5-5
abundance: -
j_gene: TRBJ2-1
d_gene: TRBD2
CDR3aa: CASNERGLYYNEQFF
CDR3nt: TGTGCCAGCAACGAGCGGGGGCTATACTACAATGAGCAGTTCTTC

v_gene: TRBV28
abundance: -
j_gene: TRBJ1-1
d_gene: -
CDR3aa: CASSFWGGVAEAFF
CDR3nt: TGTGCCAGCAGTTTTTGGGGGGGGGTGGCTGAAGCTTTCTTT

v_gene: TRBV20-1
abundance: many
j_gene: TRBJ2-7
d_gene: TRBD1
CDR3aa: CSASDRDRGPYEQYF
CDR3nt: TGCAGTGCTAGCGACAGGGACAGGGGGCCCTACGAGCAGTACTTC

v_gene: TRBV12-3/TRBV12-4
abundance: few
j_gene: TRBJ2-7
d_gene: -
CDR3aa: CASRGPQDTYEQYF
CDR3nt: TGTGCCAGCAGGGGCCCACAGGACACCTACGAGCAGTACTTC

v_gene: TRBV20-1
abundance: -
j_gene: TRBJ2-2
d_gene: TRBD1
CDR3aa: CSAREGALGRAVF
CDR3nt: TGCAGCGCGAGAGAGGGGGCGCTTGGGAGAGCTGTCTTT

v_gene: TRBV7-8
abundance: many
j_gene: TRBJ2-5
d_gene: TRBD2
CDR3aa: CASSPGRVETQYF
CDR3nt: TGTGCCAGCAGCCCCGGGAGGGTTGAGACCCAGTACTTC

v_gene: TRBV7-8
abundance: -
j_gene: TRBJ2-3
d_gene: TRBD2
CDR3aa: CASRQTSAGGSTDTQYF
CDR3nt: TGTGCCAGCAGGCAAACTAGCGCCGGCGGTAGCACAGATACGCAGTATTTT